The sample holds many counts of the clone carrying this T cell receptor (beta chain). The CDR3 consists of 17 residues. Germline V lookup: CDR1 SGHTA, CDR2 FQGTGA. The ends lost 1 base at V and 3 bases at J; junction bases unmatched: 7. This record comes from a study of Graves' ophthalmopathy and Graves' hyperthyroidism. As the template, RNA transcripts were used to amplify TCR beta CDR3 regions. HTBI primers served in a first-round RT-PCR, which a second-round multiplex PCR followed. Via MiXCR, TCRdb re-called the multiplex PCR reads, giving one row per CDR3 protein. The sample lists 360,000 or so distinct CDR3 sequences, 15% to 20% occurring once.

The TCR comes from a woman between 18 and 29 years old with Graves' ophthalmopathy. The sequenced sample was peripheral blood. The chain combines TRBV7-3 with TRBJ2-2; 8 bases align to TRBD2. CDR3 bases: TGTGCCAGCAGCTTAAGGCTAGCGGGTGGTGACACCGGGGAGCTGTTTTTT. Amino acids: CASSLRLAGGDTGELFF.